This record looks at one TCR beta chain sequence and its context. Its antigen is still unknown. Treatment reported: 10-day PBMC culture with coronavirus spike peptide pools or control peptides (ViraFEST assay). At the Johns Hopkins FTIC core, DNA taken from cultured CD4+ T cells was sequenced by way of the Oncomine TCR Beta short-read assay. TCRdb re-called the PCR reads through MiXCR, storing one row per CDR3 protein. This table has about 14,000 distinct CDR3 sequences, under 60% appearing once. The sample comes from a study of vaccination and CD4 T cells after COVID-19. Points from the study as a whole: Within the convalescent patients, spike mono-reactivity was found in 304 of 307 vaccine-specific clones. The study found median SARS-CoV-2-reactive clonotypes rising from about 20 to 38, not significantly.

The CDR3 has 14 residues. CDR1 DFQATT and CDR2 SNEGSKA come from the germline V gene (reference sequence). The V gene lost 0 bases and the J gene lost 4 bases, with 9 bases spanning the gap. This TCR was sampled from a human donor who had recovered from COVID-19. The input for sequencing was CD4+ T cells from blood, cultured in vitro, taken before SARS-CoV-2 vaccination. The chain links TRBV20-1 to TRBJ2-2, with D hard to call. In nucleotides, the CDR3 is TGCAGTGCTAGAGATACCATCGGCACCGGGGAGCTGTTTTTT. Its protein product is CSARDTIGTGELFF.